What follows is one T cell receptor beta chain and its context. These data are taken from a study of shared clonotypes between healthy human individuals. Sequencing used immunoSEQ multiplex PCR; TCRdb keeps in-frame clones, though not all of them. This table has about 1 million clones, 65% to 80% appearing once. Trimming cost V 2 bases and J 5 bases, with 18 bases left between them. This CDR3 region has 16 residues. The germline CDR1 and CDR2 sequences are SGHVS and FQNEAQ. The V call is TRBV7-8, the J call TRBJ2-5, with D perhaps matching TRBD1 or TRBD2 (5 bases each). Input material: memory CD4+ T cells sorted from blood. Subset specified: CD45RA-negative fraction. This receptor was identified in a man younger than 35 in good health. In DNA, the CDR3 is TGTGCCAGCAGCTTACCCCGGCAGGGACCCCTGGAGACCCAGTACTTC. Its protein product is CASSLPRQGPLETQYF.